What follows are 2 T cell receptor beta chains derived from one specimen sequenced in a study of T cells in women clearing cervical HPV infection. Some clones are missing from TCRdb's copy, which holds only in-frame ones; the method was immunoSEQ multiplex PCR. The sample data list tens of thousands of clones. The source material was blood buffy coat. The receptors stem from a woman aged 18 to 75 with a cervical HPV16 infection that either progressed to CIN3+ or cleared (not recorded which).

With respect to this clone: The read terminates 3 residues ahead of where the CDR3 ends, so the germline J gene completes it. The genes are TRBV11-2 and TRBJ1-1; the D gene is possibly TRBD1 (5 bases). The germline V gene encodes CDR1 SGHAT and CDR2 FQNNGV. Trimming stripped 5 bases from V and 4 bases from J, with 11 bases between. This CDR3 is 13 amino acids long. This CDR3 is CASSRPGGTEAFF. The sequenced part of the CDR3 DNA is TGTGCCAGCAGCCGCCCGGGGGGCACTGAA.

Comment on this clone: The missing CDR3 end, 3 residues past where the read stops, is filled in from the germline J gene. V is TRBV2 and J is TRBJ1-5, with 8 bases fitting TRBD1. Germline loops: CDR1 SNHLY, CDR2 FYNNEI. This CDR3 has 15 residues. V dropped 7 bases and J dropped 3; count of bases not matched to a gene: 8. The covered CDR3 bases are TGTGCCAGCACCGGCTCAGGGGGCACCAATCAGCCC. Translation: CASTGSGGTNQP. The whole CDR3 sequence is CASTGSGGTNQPQHF.